This T cell receptor (beta chain) was identified during a study of T cells in Graves' hyperthyroidism and ophthalmopathy. Trimming removed 3 bases from V and 2 bases from J; junction bases left unmatched: 8. This CDR3 is built from 17 residues. Germline assignment: CDR1 LNHNV and CDR2 YYDKDF (reference sequence). This clonotype was seen ten or more times. TCR beta CDR3 regions were amplified from RNA transcripts. In the first-round RT-PCR of the TCR CDR3, the HTBI primer set was used. Each CDR3 protein gets one entry after TCRdb re-called the multiplex PCR reads with MiXCR. Counted here are about 480,000 distinct CDR3 sequences, over 13% occurring once; the ten biggest clones make up about a sixth. Out of less than 12 ml of fresh peripheral blood came the PBMCs.

This receptor was taken from a woman between 18 and 30 years old with Graves' hyperthyroidism. The chain combines TRBV15 with TRBJ2-3; 10 bases align to TRBD2. Sequenced material: blood. The CDR3 loop reads CATSSDSSGSNTDTQYF. CDR3 DNA sequence: TGTGCCACCAGCAGCGACTCTAGCGGGAGTAACACAGATACGCAGTATTTT.